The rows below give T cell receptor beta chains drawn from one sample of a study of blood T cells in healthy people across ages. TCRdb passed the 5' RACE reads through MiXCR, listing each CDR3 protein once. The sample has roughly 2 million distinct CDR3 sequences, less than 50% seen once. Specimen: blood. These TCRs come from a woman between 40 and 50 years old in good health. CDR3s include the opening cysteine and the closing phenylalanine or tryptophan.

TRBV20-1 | CSAQSLAGGRNEQFF
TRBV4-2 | CASSLGPSGGTQETQYF
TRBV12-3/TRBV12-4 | CASSLGVAGTDTQYF
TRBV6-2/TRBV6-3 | CASSYGNIASEQYF
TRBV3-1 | CASSQFSGSSSYNEQYF
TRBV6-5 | CASSITGASSYNEQFF
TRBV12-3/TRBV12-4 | CASSWTSGEEGEQFF
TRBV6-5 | CASSYRGHTTQSSQETQYF
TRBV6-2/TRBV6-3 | CASSYSPTVRYEQYF
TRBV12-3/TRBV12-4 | CASISPPTGPSTDTQYF
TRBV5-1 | CASSLGAGGYVQYF
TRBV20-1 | CSAKTTLGDNYNSPLHF
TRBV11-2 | CASSFAPGRATRDSYEQYF
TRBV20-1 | CSARDLGQATSPLHF
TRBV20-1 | CSATGGGGDNQPQHF
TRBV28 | CASSPLGQGDFPGSPLHF
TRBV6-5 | CASSYKGTAGGANVLTF
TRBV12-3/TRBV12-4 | CASSSLGGNGANVLTF
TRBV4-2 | CASSQEGGRRTDTQYF
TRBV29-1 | CSASAIQETQFF
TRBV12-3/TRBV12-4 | CASSLSASGNQPQHF
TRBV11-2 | CASSLKDLNTEAFF
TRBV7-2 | CASSLLTPGGRTQYF
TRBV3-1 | CASSQDERGGYTF
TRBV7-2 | CASSSPGVTGANVLTF
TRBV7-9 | CASSLAFGDGEQYF
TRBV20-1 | CSAKNNEQFF
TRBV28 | CASMIPGSYNEQFF
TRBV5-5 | CASSLVSSGEQYF